This TCR beta chain was found in a study of response to subunit inactivated influenza vaccine. Findings and limits, study-wide: That few new T cells are recruited by each seasonal influenza vaccination was the authors' suggestion.

This clonotype was counted only a few times. Its antigen is unknown. This CDR3 is 16 amino acids long. CDR1 is MDHEN, CDR2 SYDVKM, per germline. Trimming took off 5 bases at V and 3 bases at J, with 20 bases between the two ends. Using its own MiXCR run on the RT-PCR reads, TCRdb lists one record per CDR3 protein. The profile shows about 650,000 distinct CDR3 sequences, 15% to 18% of them singletons. The J gene is TRBJ2-7, the V gene TRBV28, with a possible D match to TRBD1 (7 bases). This sequence was found in a man aged 50 or older who received an inactivated influenza vaccine. This specimen consisted of PBMCs from blood, obtained 11 to 12 days after vaccination. The CDR3 coding sequence is TGTGCCAGCAGTACTCTGGGGGACAGACTAGGCTACGAGCAGTACTTC. Translating it yields CASSTLGDRLGYEQYF.